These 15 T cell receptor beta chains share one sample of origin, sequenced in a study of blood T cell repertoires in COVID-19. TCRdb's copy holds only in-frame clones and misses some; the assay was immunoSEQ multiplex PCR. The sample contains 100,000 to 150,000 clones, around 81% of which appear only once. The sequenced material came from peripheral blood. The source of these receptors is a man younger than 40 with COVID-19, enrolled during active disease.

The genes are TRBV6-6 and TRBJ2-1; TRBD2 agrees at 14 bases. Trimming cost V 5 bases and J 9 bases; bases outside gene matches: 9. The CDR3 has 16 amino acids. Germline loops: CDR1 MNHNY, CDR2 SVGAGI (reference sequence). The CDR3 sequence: CASSNGLAGGFSEQFF. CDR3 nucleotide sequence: TGTGCCAGCAGTAACGGACTAGCGGGAGGATTTAGTGAGCAGTTCTTC.

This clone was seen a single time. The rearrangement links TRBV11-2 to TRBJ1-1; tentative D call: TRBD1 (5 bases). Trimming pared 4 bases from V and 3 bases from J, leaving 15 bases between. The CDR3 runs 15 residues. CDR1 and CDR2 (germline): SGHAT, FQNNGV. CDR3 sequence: CASSSLPGSDTEAFF. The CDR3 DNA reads TGTGCCAGCAGCTCACTTCCAGGGTCGGACACTGAAGCTTTCTTT.

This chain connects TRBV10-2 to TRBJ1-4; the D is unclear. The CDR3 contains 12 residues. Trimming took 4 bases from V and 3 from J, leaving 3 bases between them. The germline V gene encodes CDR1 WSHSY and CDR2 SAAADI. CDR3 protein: CASSVSNEKLFF. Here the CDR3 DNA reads TGCGCCAGCAGTGTATCTAATGAAAAACTGTTTTTT.

Here the CDR3 reads CSVGTGPTGELFF. In DNA form, the CDR3 reads TGCAGCGTTGGAACAGGGCCCACCGGGGAGCTGTTTTTT. The chain recombines TRBV29-1 with TRBJ2-2; tentatively, D is TRBD1 (6 bases). The CDR3 has 13 amino acids. Trimming took 4 bases from V and 4 from J, leaving 10 bases between them. Germline V gene sequence: CDR1 SQVTM, CDR2 ANQGSEA.

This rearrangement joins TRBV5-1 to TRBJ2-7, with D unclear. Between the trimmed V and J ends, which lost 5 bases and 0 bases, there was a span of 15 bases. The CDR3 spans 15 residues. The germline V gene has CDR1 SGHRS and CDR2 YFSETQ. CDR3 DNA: TGCGCCAGCAGGGGCGCTCCCGACATCTCCTACGAGCAGTACTTC. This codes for CASRGAPDISYEQYF.

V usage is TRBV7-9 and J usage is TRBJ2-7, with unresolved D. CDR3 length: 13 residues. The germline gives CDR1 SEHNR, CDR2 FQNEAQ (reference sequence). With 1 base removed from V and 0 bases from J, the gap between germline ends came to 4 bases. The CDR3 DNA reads TGTGCCAGCAGCTTAGACGGCTCCTACGAGCAGTACTTC. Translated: CASSLDGSYEQYF. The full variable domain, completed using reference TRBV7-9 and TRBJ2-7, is DTGVSQNPRHKITKRGQNVTFRCDPISEHNRLYWYRQTLGQGPEFLTYFQNEAQLEKSRLLSDRFSAERPKGSFSTLEIQRTEQGDSAMYLCASSLDGSYEQYFGPGTRLTVT.

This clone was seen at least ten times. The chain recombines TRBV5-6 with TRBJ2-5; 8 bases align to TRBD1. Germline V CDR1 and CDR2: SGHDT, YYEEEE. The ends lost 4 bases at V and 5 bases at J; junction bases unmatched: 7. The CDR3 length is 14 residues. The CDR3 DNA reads TGTGCCAGCAGCACCTCAGGGGGCATGGAGACCCAGTACTTC. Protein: CASSTSGGMETQYF.

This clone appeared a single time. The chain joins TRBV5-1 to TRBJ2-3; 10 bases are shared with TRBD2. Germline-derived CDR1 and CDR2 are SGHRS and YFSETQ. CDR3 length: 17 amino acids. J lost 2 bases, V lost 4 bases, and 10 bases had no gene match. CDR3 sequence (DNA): TGCGCCAGCAGCCCCTCAGGACTAGCGGAATACACAGATACGCAGTATTTT. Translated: CASSPSGLAEYTDTQYF.

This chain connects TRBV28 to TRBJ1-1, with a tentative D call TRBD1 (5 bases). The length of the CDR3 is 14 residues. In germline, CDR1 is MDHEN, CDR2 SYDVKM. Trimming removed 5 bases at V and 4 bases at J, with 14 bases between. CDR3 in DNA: TGTGCCAGCAGTGAAGGGGACTGGGGCACTGAAGCTTTCTTT. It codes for CASSEGDWGTEAFF.

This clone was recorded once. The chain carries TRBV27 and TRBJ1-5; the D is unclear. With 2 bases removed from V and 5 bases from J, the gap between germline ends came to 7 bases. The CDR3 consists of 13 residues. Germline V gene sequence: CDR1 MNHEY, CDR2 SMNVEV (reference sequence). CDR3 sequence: CASSLNAYQPQHF. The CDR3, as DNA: TGTGCCAGCAGTTTAAATGCGTATCAGCCCCAGCATTTT.

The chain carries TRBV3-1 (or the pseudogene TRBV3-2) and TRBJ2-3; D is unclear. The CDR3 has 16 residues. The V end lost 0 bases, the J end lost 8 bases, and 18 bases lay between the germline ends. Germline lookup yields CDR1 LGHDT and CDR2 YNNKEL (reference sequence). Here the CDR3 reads CASSQDLTAGYSTQYF. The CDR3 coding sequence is TGTGCCAGCAGCCAAGATCTTACGGCTGGCTACAGTACGCAGTATTTT.

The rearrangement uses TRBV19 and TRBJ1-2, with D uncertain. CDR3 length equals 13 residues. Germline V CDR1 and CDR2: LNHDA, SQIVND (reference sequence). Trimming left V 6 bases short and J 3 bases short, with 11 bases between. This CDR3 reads CASRIVGDYGYTF. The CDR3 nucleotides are TGTGCCAGTAGGATCGTCGGAGACTATGGCTACACCTTC. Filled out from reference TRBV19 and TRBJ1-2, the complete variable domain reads DGGITQSPKYLFRKEGQNVTLSCEQNLNHDAMYWYRQDPGQGLRLIYYSQIVNDFQKGDIAEGYSVSREKKESFPLTVTSAQKNPTAFYLCASRIVGDYGYTFGSGTRLTVV.

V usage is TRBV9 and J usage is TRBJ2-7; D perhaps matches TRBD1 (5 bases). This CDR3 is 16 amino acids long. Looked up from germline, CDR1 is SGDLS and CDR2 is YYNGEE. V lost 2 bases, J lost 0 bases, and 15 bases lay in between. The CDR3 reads CASSVPSDRGSYEQYF. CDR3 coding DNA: TGTGCCAGCAGCGTCCCTTCGGATAGGGGCTCCTACGAGCAGTACTTC. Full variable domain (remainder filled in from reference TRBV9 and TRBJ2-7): DSGVTQTPKHLITATGQRVTLRCSPRSGDLSVYWYQQSLDQGLQFLIQYYNGEERAKGNILERFSAQQFPDLHSELNLSSLELGDSALYFCASSVPSDRGSYEQYFGPGTRLTVT.

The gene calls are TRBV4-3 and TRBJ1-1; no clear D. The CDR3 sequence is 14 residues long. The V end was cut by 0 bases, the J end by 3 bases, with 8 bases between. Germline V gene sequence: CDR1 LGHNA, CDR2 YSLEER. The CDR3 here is CASSQEVEYTEAFF. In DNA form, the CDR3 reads TGCGCCAGCAGCCAAGAGGTGGAGTACACTGAAGCTTTCTTT.

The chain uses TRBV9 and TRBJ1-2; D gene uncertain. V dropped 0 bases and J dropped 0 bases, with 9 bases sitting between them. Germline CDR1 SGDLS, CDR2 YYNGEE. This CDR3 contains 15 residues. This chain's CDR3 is CASSVESGPNYGYTF. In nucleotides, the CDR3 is TGTGCCAGCAGCGTAGAGTCAGGTCCTAACTATGGCTACACCTTC.